This is a list of T cell receptor beta chains from one sample in a study of T cells expressing NK-cell markers. TCRdb reanalyzed the 5' RACE reads, giving one entry per CDR3 protein sequence and no DNA. This sample's table has about 550,000 distinct CDR3 sequences. The specimen sequenced was blood T cells: a sorted CD56 or NKG2C T cell subset, CD4+ or CD8+ T cells, or bulk PBMC T cells (not recorded which). All receptors derive from a man aged 18 to 29 in good health. CDR3s include the opening cysteine and the closing phenylalanine or tryptophan.

V gene,J gene,CDR3 protein
TRBV6-5,TRBJ2-7,CASSFSLTAQFYEQYF
TRBV19,TRBJ2-5,CATNSGRRETQYF
TRBV29-1,TRBJ2-2,CSVEGGVGRVTGELFF
TRBV5-1,TRBJ1-4,CASTPQGTSTNEKLFF
TRBV28,TRBJ2-7,CASSPYPSSNAYEQYF
TRBV29-1,TRBJ1-2,CSVQEGGYYGYTF
TRBV6-5,TRBJ1-4,CASSLDRGSLATNEKLFF
TRBV29-1,TRBJ1-1,CSVPGPMNTEAFF
TRBV29-1,TRBJ2-1,CSVDRLAGGHEQFF
TRBV12-3/TRBV12-4,TRBJ1-1,CASLKYSTGVEAFF
TRBV6-2/TRBV6-3,TRBJ2-1,CASMGLAGRGEQFF
TRBV5-5,TRBJ1-1,CASSLEWAAVNTEAFF
TRBV5-1,TRBJ2-5,CASSQKGRALETQYF
TRBV5-8,TRBJ2-7,CASSLGGWGDYEQYF
TRBV6-1,TRBJ1-2,CASSRTGSVNYGYTF
TRBV28,TRBJ2-1,CASREGGNYNEQFF
TRBV27,TRBJ2-1,CASTAVGQTYNEQFF
TRBV2,TRBJ2-1,CASNLRNEQFF